These 18 T cell receptor beta chains were all obtained from the same sample, sequenced in a study of cytomegalovirus exposure and HLA in healthy donors. TCRdb's copy holds only in-frame clones and misses some; the assay was immunoSEQ multiplex PCR. Of some 130,000 clones in the sample, roughly 87% were seen once. Material for sequencing was PBMCs. The receptors come from a woman between 18 and 30 years old in good health and CMV-seronegative.

This chain connects TRBV4-2 to TRBJ1-6; D gene uncertain. The CDR3 is 15 residues long. Trimming shortened V by 7 bases and J by 0 bases, and 10 bases separated the two germline ends. Germline-derived CDR1 and CDR2 are LGHNA and YNFKEQ. DNA of the CDR3: TGTGCCAGCACGGCGGGGAGCTCCTATAATTCACCCCTCCACTTT. Protein: CASTAGSSYNSPLHF.

The rearrangement links TRBV6-6 to TRBJ2-3; 15 bases are shared with TRBD2. The CDR3 covers 16 residues. J lost 6 bases, V lost 0 bases, and 1 base had no gene match. Germline assignment: CDR1 MNHNY and CDR2 SVGAGI (reference sequence). The CDR3: CASSYSGTSGGDTQYF. The CDR3 bases are TGTGCCAGCAGTTACTCGGGGACTAGCGGGGGGGATACGCAGTATTTT.

Notes on this clone: This CDR3 is also generated by other DNA sequences in the sample. The chain couples TRBV6-6 to TRBJ2-1; D is ambiguous. This CDR3 is built from 14 residues. Trimming removed 2 bases at V and 0 bases at J, with 5 bases between. CDR1 MNHNY and CDR2 SVGAGI come from the germline V gene (reference sequence). In DNA form, the CDR3 reads TGTGCCAGCAGTTACCGGAGCTCCTACAATGAGCAGTTCTTC. Its protein product is CASSYRSSYNEQFF.

The chain joins TRBV4-2 to TRBJ1-6; possibly TRBD1 for D (5 bases). The CDR3 has 17 amino acids. The germline gives CDR1 LGHNA, CDR2 YNFKEQ. V was clipped by 5 bases and J by 0 bases, with 14 bases between them. The CDR3 region has the DNA TGTGCCAGCAGCGAAGGGCAGGGCTTCTCCTATAATTCACCCCTCCACTTT. This sequence encodes CASSEGQGFSYNSPLHF.

This clone was seen a few times. This chain uses TRBV9 with TRBJ2-1, with 10 bases matching TRBD1. Trimming took 4 bases from V and 4 from J; bases not matched to a gene: 5. CDR1 SGDLS and CDR2 YYNGEE come from the germline V gene. This CDR3 comprises 15 residues. CDR3 sequence: CASSLGTGEYNEQFF. CDR3 nucleotide sequence: TGTGCCAGCAGCCTAGGGACAGGGGAGTACAATGAGCAGTTCTTC.

The V call is TRBV27, the J call TRBJ2-5; maybe TRBD1 (6 bases). CDR1 MNHEY and CDR2 SMNVEV come from the germline V gene (reference sequence). This CDR3 contains 14 residues. V shed 2 bases and J shed 2 bases, with 9 bases lying between them. CDR3 protein: CASSLRGTQETQYF. The DNA for the CDR3 is TGTGCCAGCAGTTTAAGGGGGACGCAAGAGACCCAGTACTTC.

The chain combines TRBV7-2 with TRBJ2-7; D is undetermined. Germline V lookup: CDR1 SGHTA, CDR2 FQGNSA. The V gene lost 3 bases and the J gene lost 2 bases, with 8 bases spanning the gap. The CDR3 is 13 residues long. The CDR3 coding sequence is TGTGCCAGCAGCTTCTCCGGTGCCTACGAGCAGTACTTC. Translated, it gives CASSFSGAYEQYF.

The chain recombines TRBV19 with TRBJ1-2; 7 bases match TRBD1. V lost 5 bases, J lost 1 base, and 7 bases stayed unmatched. CDR1 and CDR2 (germline): LNHDA, SQIVND (reference sequence). This CDR3 region has 15 residues. The CDR3 is CASSAHRGDNYGYTF. In DNA form, the CDR3 reads TGTGCCAGTAGTGCGCACAGGGGCGATAACTATGGCTACACCTTC.

J is TRBJ2-1 and V is TRBV6-5; 11 positions match TRBD2. The germline V gene encodes CDR1 MNHEY and CDR2 SVGAGI. V lost 6 bases to trimming and J lost 10 bases; unmatched junction nucleotides: 14. This CDR3 region has 16 residues. For the CDR3, the DNA is TGTGCCAGCAGCTACACCGGGACTAGCGGCTTCTTAGAGCAGTTCTTC. As protein: CASSYTGTSGFLEQFF.

V and J are TRBV7-9 and TRBJ1-6; 7 nucleotides agree with TRBD1. CDR3 length: 15 amino acids. Losses at the gene ends were 1 base for V and 7 bases for J; bases not matched to a gene: 4. Germline lookup yields CDR1 SEHNR and CDR2 FQNEAQ (reference sequence). The CDR3 is CASSLESQGNSPLHF. In DNA form, the CDR3 reads TGTGCCAGCAGCTTAGAGTCACAGGGGAATTCACCCCTCCACTTT.

This clone is a singleton in its sample. V is TRBV5-1 and J is TRBJ1-2; D gene ambiguous. CDR1 and CDR2 (germline): SGHRS, YFSETQ. Trimming cost V 0 bases and J 0 bases, with 12 bases left between them. CDR3 length: 16 residues. The DNA for the CDR3 is TGCGCCAGCAGCTTGGTTTACAGCCAAGCTAACTATGGCTACACCTTC. This sequence encodes CASSLVYSQANYGYTF.

The chain uses TRBV29-1 and TRBJ1-1; perhaps TRBD1 as D (5 bases). The CDR3 is 13 amino acids. The V end was cut by 4 bases, the J end by 1 base, with 10 bases between. Germline V lookup: CDR1 SQVTM, CDR2 ANQGSEA. DNA of the CDR3: TGCAGCGTTGTCAACAGGAGGAACACTGAAGCTTTCTTT. Translating it yields CSVVNRRNTEAFF.

The rearrangement links TRBV29-1 to TRBJ2-7; weak D call: TRBD2 (5 bases). CDR3 length: 14 amino acids. V was clipped by 2 bases and J by 3 bases, with 14 bases between them. CDR1 SQVTM and CDR2 ANQGSEA come from the germline V gene. In DNA, the CDR3 is TGCAGCGTTGAATGGTCAGGAGGCGACTACGAGCAGTACTTC. It encodes CSVEWSGGDYEQYF.

J is TRBJ1-3 and V is TRBV19; D is possibly TRBD1 (6 bases). The CDR3 consists of 15 residues. Germline-derived CDR1 and CDR2 are LNHDA and SQIVND (reference sequence). V shed 4 bases and J shed 9 bases, with 19 bases lying between them. The CDR3 bases are TGTGCCAGTAGTACGGACAGTGCCGCTGTTGGCACCATATATTTT. Protein: CASSTDSAAVGTIYF.

The chain has TRBV11-2 and TRBJ2-5; tentatively, D is TRBD1 (6 bases). Germline CDR1 and CDR2: SGHAT and FQNNGV. V was cut by 4 bases and J by 0 bases, with 9 bases left in between. CDR3 length: 14 amino acids. For the CDR3, the DNA is TGTGCCAGCAGCTACCGGGACAACCAAGAGACCCAGTACTTC. Translated, it gives CASSYRDNQETQYF.

The chain combines TRBV5-8 with TRBJ1-6, with D tentatively TRBD1 (6 bases). Per germline, CDR1 SGHTS and CDR2 YDEGEE. Trimming removed 1 base from V and 10 bases from J, with 18 bases in between. The CDR3 covers 16 residues. The CDR3 nucleotides are TGTGCCAGCAGCTTGATTGGGGGCGATCTTGGATCACCCCTCCACTTT. It yields the protein CASSLIGGDLGSPLHF.

V gene TRBV5-8 combines with J gene TRBJ1-2; D ambiguous. Looked up from germline, CDR1 is SGHTS and CDR2 is YDEGEE. The germline V and J ends were trimmed by 0 bases and 2 bases, with 8 bases remaining between them. The CDR3 sequence is 14 residues long. The CDR3 DNA is TGTGCCAGCAGCTTGGTCCCACTCAACTATGGCTACACCTTC. It yields the protein CASSLVPLNYGYTF.

The J gene is TRBJ1-1, the V gene TRBV19, with D possibly being TRBD1 (6 bases). Germline V gives CDR1 LNHDA, CDR2 SQIVND (reference sequence). Trimming removed 1 base at V and 3 bases at J, with 12 bases between. The CDR3 has 15 amino acids. The CDR3 DNA sequence: TGTGCCAGTAGTATAGCCGGGGGGCTGGACACTGAAGCTTTCTTT. It specifies CASSIAGGLDTEAFF.